This passage covers 22 T cell receptor beta chains from one sample sequenced in a study of blood T cell repertoires in COVID-19. Libraries were prepared by immunoSEQ multiplex PCR; TCRdb keeps only in-frame clonotypes and omits some of them. The sample lists over 40,000 clones, 75% to 90% seen once, with 2.5% to 3% in the top ten. Sequenced input: peripheral blood. The receptors here all came from an elderly man with acute or convalescent COVID-19.

This chain joins TRBV9 and TRBJ1-1; 8 bases line up with TRBD1. Germline trimming cut 4 bases from V and 3 bases from J; bases unmatched to any gene: 5. The CDR3 length is 14 residues. Germline CDR1 SGDLS, CDR2 YYNGEE. This CDR3 reads CASSRDRTDTEAFF. CDR3 in DNA: TGTGCCAGCAGCCGGGACAGGACGGACACTGAAGCTTTCTTT.

The V and J genes are TRBV7-8 and TRBJ1-3, with a possible D match to TRBD1 (5 bases). CDR1 SGHVS and CDR2 FQNEAQ come from the germline V gene. V was pared by 0 bases and J by 5 bases, with 11 bases between. This CDR3 contains 15 residues. This CDR3 reads CASSLAGGVRNTIYF. The CDR3 nucleotides read TGTGCCAGCAGCTTAGCGGGGGGTGTGCGAAACACCATATATTTT.

The genes are TRBV7-8 and TRBJ1-2, with D perhaps TRBD1 (5 bases). The length of the CDR3 is 14 residues. Germline-derived CDR1 and CDR2 are SGHVS and FQNEAQ. Trimming shortened V by 0 bases and J by 2 bases, and 7 bases separated the two germline ends. CDR3 DNA: TGTGCCAGCAGCTTAGCGGGGCAGAACTATGGCTACACCTTC. Translated, it gives CASSLAGQNYGYTF.

This chain connects TRBV15 to TRBJ2-3; 7 bases map to TRBD1. From germline, CDR1 is LNHNV and CDR2 YYDKDF (reference sequence). The CDR3 covers 19 residues. Unmatched junction bases numbered 19, after V lost 3 bases and J lost 4 bases. DNA of the CDR3: TGTGCCACCAGCAGCCGACAGGGCGCCCGCCCGGTTGGGGCAGATACGCAGTATTTT. Its protein product is CATSSRQGARPVGADTQYF.

The chain employs TRBV29-1 and TRBJ1-1; 7 bases map to TRBD1. The length of the CDR3 is 12 residues. CDR1 and CDR2 from the germline V gene are SQVTM and ANQGSEA. After removal of 4 bases from V and 1 base from J, the junction contained 0 bases not matched to a gene. The CDR3 DNA is TGCAGCGTTGCAGGGGGGAACACTGAAGCTTTCTTT. Translated: CSVAGGNTEAFF. Drawing the rest from reference TRBV29-1 and TRBJ1-1, the complete variable domain is SAVISQKPSRDICQRGTSLTIQCQVDSQVTMMFWYRQQPGQSLTLIATANQGSEATYESGFVIDKFPISRPNLTFSTLTVSNMSPEDSSIYLCSVAGGNTEAFFGQGTRLTVV.

The V call is TRBV27, the J call TRBJ1-2; possibly TRBD1 for D (5 bases). Trimming removed 3 bases from V and 2 bases from J, with 7 bases in between. The germline CDR1 and CDR2 sequences are MNHEY and SMNVEV (reference sequence). This CDR3 is 13 amino acids long. The CDR3 is CASSLGPNYGYTF. In nucleotides, the CDR3 is TGTGCCAGCAGTTTGGGGCCCAACTATGGCTACACCTTC.

The chain is built from TRBV6-5 and TRBJ2-5, with D perhaps matching TRBD2 (5 bases). The V end was cut by 2 bases, the J end by 2 bases, with 9 bases between. Germline V gene data show CDR1 as MNHEY and CDR2 as SVGAGI. The CDR3 totals 14 residues. The CDR3 loop reads CASSYAAGQETQYF. In DNA, the CDR3 is TGTGCCAGCAGTTACGCCGCGGGTCAAGAGACCCAGTACTTC.

This clone was observed a few times. The rearrangement uses TRBV23-1 and TRBJ2-3; 8 bases agree with TRBD2. TRBV23-1 is designated an ORF whose function remains uncertain. J was trimmed by 0 bases and V by 3 bases; bases with no gene match: 8. The CDR3 has 17 amino acids. The CDR3 region has the DNA TGCGCCAGCAGTCACCCCCTCCGGGGGGGAAGCACAGATACGCAGTATTTT. Translation gives CASSHPLRGGSTDTQYF.

The chain carries TRBV10-2 and TRBJ1-5; the D gene is possibly TRBD1 (6 bases). The germline V gene has CDR1 WSHSY and CDR2 SAAADI. CDR3 length equals 13 residues. Trimming removed 4 bases at V and 7 bases at J, with 11 bases between. The CDR3 bases are TGCGCCAGCAGTGGGGGGCTGGGGCAGCCCCAGCATTTT. Amino acids: CASSGGLGQPQHF.

The V gene is TRBV3-1 (or the pseudogene TRBV3-2), the J gene TRBJ2-4, with 9 bases identical to TRBD2. Germline loops: CDR1 LGHDT, CDR2 YNNKEL (reference sequence). The CDR3 runs to 15 residues. Trimming at V came to 8 bases and at J to 1 base, leaving 6 bases not matched to a gene. The CDR3 DNA follows: TGTGCCAGCCGGGGCGGGGGGGCGGCCAAAAACATTCAGTACTTC. Protein sequence: CASRGGGAAKNIQYF.

The rearrangement uses TRBV7-2 and TRBJ2-7, with 11 bases identical to TRBD2. This CDR3 spans 16 amino acids. Germline CDR1 and CDR2: SGHTA and FQGNSA. V was pared by 3 bases and J by 1 base, with 5 bases of the junction left unmatched. CDR3 nucleotide sequence: TGTGCCAGCAGCTTGTTACGACTAGCGGGGTCCTACGAGCAGTACTTC. Translated: CASSLLRLAGSYEQYF.

The V gene is TRBV19, the J gene TRBJ1-4; perhaps TRBD1 as D (6 bases). Between the trimmed V and J ends, which lost 10 bases and 4 bases, there was a span of 19 bases. The germline V gene has CDR1 LNHDA and CDR2 SQIVND (reference sequence). The CDR3 is 15 amino acids. CDR3 sequence (DNA): TGTGCCACCCGCCAGGGGCCTGGACGTAATGAAAAACTGTTTTTT. This codes for CATRQGPGRNEKLFF.

The rearrangement links TRBV18 to TRBJ1-2; TRBD1 might be the D (5 bases). Trimming took off 2 bases at V and 6 bases at J, with 7 bases between the two ends. The CDR3 length is 12 residues. Per germline, CDR1 KGHSH and CDR2 LQKENI. For the CDR3, the DNA is TGTGCCAGCTCACCAGGCAGGGATGGCTACACCTTC. It yields the protein CASSPGRDGYTF. Full variable domain (outside the CDR3, taken from reference TRBV18 and TRBJ1-2): NAGVMQNPRHLVRRRGQEARLRCSPMKGHSHVYWYRQLPEEGLKFMVYLQKENIIDESGMPKERFSAEFPKEGPSILRIQQVVRGDSAAYFCASSPGRDGYTFGSGTRLTVV.

The chain recombines TRBV5-4 with TRBJ1-4; 11 nucleotides agree with TRBD1. The germline CDR1 and CDR2 sequences are SGHNT and YYREEE (reference sequence). V lost 4 bases to trimming and J lost 8 bases; unmatched junction nucleotides: 7. The CDR3 totals 15 residues. CDR3 in amino acids: CASSTTGTGGEKLFF. The CDR3 DNA reads TGTGCCAGCAGCACCACCGGGACAGGGGGGGAAAAACTGTTTTTT.

The rearrangement joins TRBV5-4 to TRBJ1-1, with unresolved D. V dropped 0 bases and J dropped 2 bases, with 8 bases sitting between them. The CDR3 totals 14 residues. Germline CDR1 reads SGHNT; CDR2 reads YYREEE (reference sequence). CDR3 in DNA: TGTGCCAGCAGCTTGGTACGGGGTAACACTGAAGCTTTCTTT. Translated: CASSLVRGNTEAFF. Full variable domain (missing parts from reference TRBV5-4 and TRBJ1-1): ETGVTQSPTHLIKTRGQQVTLRCSSQSGHNTVSWYQQALGQGPQFIFQYYREEENGRGNFPPRFSGLQFPNYSSELNVNALELDDSALYLCASSLVRGNTEAFFGQGTRLTVV.

The chain links TRBV5-6 to TRBJ2-3; weak D call: TRBD1 (7 bases). V lost 2 bases and J lost 3, with 19 bases in between. Looked up from germline, CDR1 is SGHDT and CDR2 is YYEEEE. There are 17 residues in the CDR3. CDR3 region: CASSFTPGGTGTDTQYF. In nucleotides, the CDR3 is TGTGCCAGCAGCTTTACCCCAGGGGGGACCGGTACAGATACGCAGTATTTT.

Comment on this clone: A junction end diverges from the germline sequence, so it may reflect a read error. The rearrangement links TRBV6-5 to TRBJ1-1, with unresolved D. Looked up from germline, CDR1 is MNHEY and CDR2 is SVGAGI. The CDR3 runs 14 residues. The CDR3 loop reads CASSYRGGNAEAFF. CDR3 DNA sequence: TGTGCCAGCAGTTACCGGGGTGGGAACGCTGAAGCTTTCTTT.

The genes are TRBV30 and TRBJ1-5; possible D gene TRBD1, 6 bases. The ends were cut back, 2 bases at V and 9 bases at J, with 14 bases in the middle. The CDR3 is 13 residues long. Germline V lookup: CDR1 GTSNPN, CDR2 SVGIG (reference sequence). CDR3 loop: CAWSQGHSAPQHF. Written as DNA, the CDR3 is TGTGCCTGGAGTCAGGGACATTCGGCGCCCCAGCATTTT.

This chain links TRBV5-1 with TRBJ1-3; 7 nucleotides align to TRBD1. Germline V gene lookup returns CDR1 SGHRS and CDR2 YFSETQ. CDR3 length: 16 amino acids. The ends lost 0 bases at V and 0 bases at J; junction bases unmatched: 3. CDR3 protein: CASSLGRTGSGNTIYF. CDR3 bases: TGCGCCAGCAGCTTGGGGAGGACAGGCTCTGGAAACACCATATATTTT.

The rearrangement uses TRBV7-2 and TRBJ1-5; 7 bases match TRBD1. The J segment lost 4 bases and the V segment lost 1 base, leaving 7 bases of the junction unmatched. This CDR3 is 16 amino acids long. Germline CDR1 and CDR2: SGHTA and FQGNSA. CDR3 region: CASSLERQGRNQPQHF. The CDR3 DNA is TGTGCCAGCAGCTTAGAAAGACAGGGACGGAATCAGCCCCAGCATTTT.

The J gene is TRBJ1-4, the V gene TRBV6-5, with TRBD1 matching 7 bases. Germline-derived CDR1 and CDR2 are MNHEY and SVGAGI. Trimming cost V 6 bases and J 2 bases; bases outside gene matches: 0. The CDR3 covers 13 residues. This chain's CDR3 is CASRDRTNEKLFF. The CDR3 nucleotides are TGTGCCAGCAGGGACAGGACTAATGAAAAACTGTTTTTT.

The V gene is TRBV24-1, the J gene TRBJ2-5; 11 nucleotides match TRBD2. The CDR3 length is 16 residues. Trimming cost V 1 base and J 1 base; bases outside gene matches: 1. Germline V gives CDR1 KGHDR, CDR2 SFDVKD. In DNA, the CDR3 is TGTGCCACCAGTGATTTTAGCGGGGGGGCCCAAGAGACCCAGTACTTC. Protein product: CATSDFSGGAQETQYF.